The subject of this entry is one TCR beta chain. The method was immunoSEQ multiplex PCR; TCRdb's version includes in-frame clones alone and lacks a portion of them. The sample holds around 340,000 clones, around 90% seen once. The data were obtained in a study of blood T cell repertoires in COVID-19. V lost 5 bases, J lost 7 bases, and 4 bases stayed unmatched. Germline V gene data show CDR1 as SEHNR and CDR2 as FQNEAQ (reference sequence). This CDR3 has 14 residues. The clonotype was recovered from a woman aged 60-75 years with COVID-19, enrolled during active disease. The chain links TRBV7-9 to TRBJ2-7; 14 bases fit TRBD2. The sequencing input was peripheral blood. This chain's CDR3 is CASSPGTSGGEQYF. The CDR3 DNA reads as TGTGCCAGCAGCCCCGGGACTAGCGGGGGAGAGCAGTACTTC.